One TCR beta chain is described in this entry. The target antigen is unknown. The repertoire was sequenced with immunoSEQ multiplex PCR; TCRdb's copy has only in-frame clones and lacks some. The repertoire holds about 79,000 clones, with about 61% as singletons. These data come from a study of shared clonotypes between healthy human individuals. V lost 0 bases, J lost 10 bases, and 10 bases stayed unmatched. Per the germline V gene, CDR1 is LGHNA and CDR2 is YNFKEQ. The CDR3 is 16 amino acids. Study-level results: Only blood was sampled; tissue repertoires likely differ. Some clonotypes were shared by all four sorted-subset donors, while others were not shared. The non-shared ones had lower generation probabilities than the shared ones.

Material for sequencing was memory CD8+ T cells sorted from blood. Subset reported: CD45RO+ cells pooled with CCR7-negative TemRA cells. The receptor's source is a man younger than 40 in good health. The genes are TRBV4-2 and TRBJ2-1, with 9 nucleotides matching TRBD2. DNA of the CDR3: TGTGCCAGCAGCCAAGATGGGTTAGCGGGAGTCAGAGAGCAGTTCTTC. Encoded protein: CASSQDGLAGVREQFF.